Listed below are T cell receptor beta chains from one sample, sequenced in a study of cytomegalovirus exposure and HLA in healthy donors. Clones were sequenced by immunoSEQ multiplex PCR, and TCRdb holds only the in-frame ones, with some missing. The sample holds 140,000 to 150,000 clones, 78% seen once. Sequenced input: PBMCs. Source of these receptors: a woman between 18 and 29 years old in good health and CMV-seropositive. CDR3s include the opening cysteine and the closing phenylalanine or tryptophan. D genes are given only for firm matches. Clone size is shown for a subset of rows, as once, few, many or a class of expanded clone.

d_call: -
clone_size: few
j_call: TRBJ2-3
cdr3_length: 13
v_call: TRBV29-1
cdr3_nt: TGCAGCGCCGAGGGAGCGGTCTCAGATACGCAGTATTTT
cdr3_aa: CSAEGAVSDTQYF

d_call: -
clone_size: -
j_call: TRBJ1-2
cdr3_length: 15
v_call: TRBV14
cdr3_nt: TGTGCCAGCAGCCAAGATAGGGCAGGGTCCTATGGCTACACCTTC
cdr3_aa: CASSQDRAGSYGYTF

d_call: -
clone_size: -
j_call: TRBJ1-5
cdr3_length: 17
v_call: TRBV5-6
cdr3_nt: TGTGCCAGCAGCTTGAGCTCCAGGGTCGAAGGCAATCAGCCCCAGCATTTT
cdr3_aa: CASSLSSRVEGNQPQHF

d_call: -
clone_size: -
j_call: TRBJ1-5
cdr3_length: 19
v_call: TRBV14
cdr3_nt: TGTGCCAGCAGCCAAGATGCCCCCCTGACAGTCTATAGCAATCAGCCCCAGCATTTT
cdr3_aa: CASSQDAPLTVYSNQPQHF

d_call: -
clone_size: -
j_call: TRBJ2-7
cdr3_length: 13
v_call: TRBV6-5
cdr3_nt: TGTGCCAGCAGTTACTCTTCGGCAGGCGAGCAGTACTTC
cdr3_aa: CASSYSSAGEQYF

d_call: -
clone_size: medium-sized
j_call: TRBJ1-4
cdr3_length: 18
v_call: TRBV4-3
cdr3_nt: TGCGCCAGCAGCCAAGTTCTGGCAGGGCCCACAACTAATGAAAAACTGTTTTTT
cdr3_aa: CASSQVLAGPTTNEKLFF

d_call: TRBD1
clone_size: -
j_call: TRBJ1-5
cdr3_length: 15
v_call: TRBV19
cdr3_nt: TGTGCCAGTAGTATCGGGACAGGACGCAATCAGCCCCAGCATTTT
cdr3_aa: CASSIGTGRNQPQHF

d_call: TRBD1
clone_size: -
j_call: TRBJ2-7
cdr3_length: 17
v_call: TRBV5-1
cdr3_nt: TGCGCCAGCAGCTTGGCCCCGGGACAGGGAGAATCCTACGAGCAGTACTTC
cdr3_aa: CASSLAPGQGESYEQYF

d_call: TRBD2
clone_size: -
j_call: TRBJ2-3
cdr3_length: 16
v_call: TRBV5-4
cdr3_nt: TGTGCCAGCAGCTTGTCGCTAGCGGGGATTTTAGATACGCAGTATTTT
cdr3_aa: CASSLSLAGILDTQYF

d_call: TRBD2
clone_size: -
j_call: TRBJ2-5
cdr3_length: 14
v_call: TRBV4-3
cdr3_nt: TGCGCCAGCAGCCAAGGTGTACTAGCGCCGACCCAGTACTTC
cdr3_aa: CASSQGVLAPTQYF

d_call: TRBD2
clone_size: once
j_call: TRBJ2-3
cdr3_length: 20
v_call: TRBV12-5
cdr3_nt: TGTGCTAGTGGTTTGGGGCTCGGGACTAGCGGGGGGGCCGGCACAGATACGCAGTATTTT
cdr3_aa: CASGLGLGTSGGAGTDTQYF

d_call: -
clone_size: -
j_call: TRBJ2-1
cdr3_length: 16
v_call: TRBV18
cdr3_nt: TGTGCCAGCTCAGTCCCTGCGGGTCCAAACGACAATGAGCAGTTCTTC
cdr3_aa: CASSVPAGPNDNEQFF

d_call: TRBD1
clone_size: -
j_call: TRBJ1-5
cdr3_length: 14
v_call: TRBV7-2
cdr3_nt: TGTGCCAGCAGCTTAGAGGCAGGGGGTCAGCCCCAGCATTTT
cdr3_aa: CASSLEAGGQPQHF

d_call: TRBD2
clone_size: few
j_call: TRBJ2-3
cdr3_length: 14
v_call: TRBV7-6
cdr3_nt: TGTGCCAGCAGCTTTCTAGCGGGCACAGATACGCAGTATTTT
cdr3_aa: CASSFLAGTDTQYF

d_call: TRBD2
clone_size: -
j_call: TRBJ2-1
cdr3_length: 16
v_call: TRBV11-3
cdr3_nt: TGTGCCAGCAGCCCGGGGGGGGACGGCGCCTACAATGAGCAGTTCTTC
cdr3_aa: CASSPGGDGAYNEQFF

d_call: -
clone_size: -
j_call: TRBJ1-2
cdr3_length: 13
v_call: TRBV9
cdr3_nt: TGTGCCAGCAGCGTAGCAACAGGGAAGGGCTACACCTTC
cdr3_aa: CASSVATGKGYTF

d_call: TRBD2
clone_size: few
j_call: TRBJ2-3
cdr3_length: 15
v_call: TRBV18
cdr3_nt: TGTGCCAGCTCACCCAGCGGGGGACGCACAGATACGCAGTATTTT
cdr3_aa: CASSPSGGRTDTQYF

d_call: -
clone_size: -
j_call: TRBJ1-2
cdr3_length: 14
v_call: TRBV30
cdr3_nt: TGTGCCTGGAGTGTGTCCGGCGGCCACTATGGCTACACCTTC
cdr3_aa: CAWSVSGGHYGYTF

d_call: TRBD1
clone_size: medium-sized
j_call: TRBJ1-2
cdr3_length: 15
v_call: TRBV6-5
cdr3_nt: TGTGCCAGCAGTCACCCTAGGACAGGCCGCTATGGCTACACCTTC
cdr3_aa: CASSHPRTGRYGYTF

d_call: -
clone_size: -
j_call: TRBJ1-5
cdr3_length: 13
v_call: TRBV6-1
cdr3_nt: TGTGCCAGCAGCGATCAGGGGTTTCAGCCCCAGCATTTT
cdr3_aa: CASSDQGFQPQHF

d_call: -
clone_size: once
j_call: TRBJ1-2
cdr3_length: 14
v_call: TRBV19
cdr3_nt: TGTGCCAGTAGTATCCAGGGGAGGGGCTATGGCTACACCTTC
cdr3_aa: CASSIQGRGYGYTF

d_call: TRBD1
clone_size: -
j_call: TRBJ2-7
cdr3_length: 15
v_call: TRBV2
cdr3_nt: TGTGCCAGCAGTGAAGCCGGGACAGGACCCTACGAGCAGTACTTC
cdr3_aa: CASSEAGTGPYEQYF

d_call: TRBD1
clone_size: -
j_call: TRBJ1-1
cdr3_length: 15
v_call: TRBV5-4
cdr3_nt: TGTGCCAGCAGCTCTGGGGACAGAATGAACACTGAAGCTTTCTTT
cdr3_aa: CASSSGDRMNTEAFF

d_call: TRBD2
clone_size: -
j_call: TRBJ2-7
cdr3_length: 15
v_call: TRBV5-4
cdr3_nt: TGTGCCAGCAGCTCCCCTAGCGGGGGGGCCTCCGAGCAGTACTTC
cdr3_aa: CASSSPSGGASEQYF

d_call: -
clone_size: -
j_call: TRBJ2-2
cdr3_length: 14
v_call: TRBV2
cdr3_nt: TGTGCCAGCAGATTCGGTCAGGGGGGTGGGGAGCTGTTTTTT
cdr3_aa: CASRFGQGGGELFF

d_call: TRBD2
clone_size: once
j_call: TRBJ2-7
cdr3_length: 14
v_call: TRBV6-5
cdr3_nt: TGTGCCAGCAGTTACTCGGGGGGGACGGGCGAGCAGTACTTC
cdr3_aa: CASSYSGGTGEQYF

d_call: TRBD1
clone_size: -
j_call: TRBJ2-3
cdr3_length: 14
v_call: TRBV10-1
cdr3_nt: TGCGCCAGCAGTGATGGACAGGCCACAGATACGCAGTATTTT
cdr3_aa: CASSDGQATDTQYF

d_call: -
clone_size: -
j_call: TRBJ1-3
cdr3_length: 19
v_call: TRBV23-1
cdr3_nt: TGCGCCAGCAGCCTACTTGTGCTTACAGGGCTTCCAACTGGAAACACCATATATTTT
cdr3_aa: CASSLLVLTGLPTGNTIYF

d_call: -
clone_size: once
j_call: TRBJ1-2
cdr3_length: 11
v_call: TRBV4-1
cdr3_nt: TGCGCCAGCAGTTCCTCCTATGGCTACACCTTC
cdr3_aa: CASSSSYGYTF

d_call: -
clone_size: -
j_call: TRBJ1-1
cdr3_length: 13
v_call: TRBV30
cdr3_nt: TGTGCCTGGAGTCCAGGGCCCAGCACTGAAGCTTTCTTT
cdr3_aa: CAWSPGPSTEAFF

d_call: -
clone_size: -
j_call: TRBJ2-7
cdr3_length: 14
v_call: TRBV5-6
cdr3_nt: TGTGCCAGCAGCCTGCCAGACAGACCCTACGAGCAGTACTTC
cdr3_aa: CASSLPDRPYEQYF

d_call: -
clone_size: -
j_call: TRBJ1-5
cdr3_length: 13
v_call: TRBV19
cdr3_nt: TGTGCCAGTAGTAAGCGGGACGGCCAGCCCCAGCATTTT
cdr3_aa: CASSKRDGQPQHF

d_call: -
clone_size: -
j_call: TRBJ1-5
cdr3_length: 14
v_call: TRBV7-6
cdr3_nt: TGTGCCAGCAGCTTAGGAGGTATTAATCAGCCCCAGCATTTT
cdr3_aa: CASSLGGINQPQHF

d_call: TRBD1
clone_size: -
j_call: TRBJ1-2
cdr3_length: 14
v_call: TRBV5-4
cdr3_nt: TGTGCCAGCAGCGCGGACAGGGCTCCCTATGGCTACACCTTC
cdr3_aa: CASSADRAPYGYTF

d_call: -
clone_size: -
j_call: TRBJ1-2
cdr3_length: 14
v_call: TRBV7-9
cdr3_nt: TGTGCCAGCAGCCCACATGAGACATTAAACGGCTACACCTTC
cdr3_aa: CASSPHETLNGYTF

d_call: -
clone_size: -
j_call: TRBJ1-2
cdr3_length: 13
v_call: TRBV4-1
cdr3_nt: TGCGCCAGCAGCCATGGGGGGAACTATGGCTACACCTTC
cdr3_aa: CASSHGGNYGYTF

d_call: -
clone_size: -
j_call: TRBJ1-6
cdr3_length: 13
v_call: TRBV2
cdr3_nt: TGTGCCAGCCTCGGGACACGCAATTCACCCCTCCACTTT
cdr3_aa: CASLGTRNSPLHF

d_call: -
clone_size: -
j_call: TRBJ2-2
cdr3_length: 13
v_call: TRBV7-2
cdr3_nt: TGTGCCAGCAGCTCCGCGGCCACCGGGGAGCTGTTTTTT
cdr3_aa: CASSSAATGELFF

d_call: TRBD2
clone_size: few
j_call: TRBJ2-5
cdr3_length: 19
v_call: TRBV7-8
cdr3_nt: TGTGCCAGCAGCTTAGCTGAAGCGGGGGGGCCTGTCCCTGGGGAGACCCAGTACTTC
cdr3_aa: CASSLAEAGGPVPGETQYF

d_call: TRBD2
clone_size: -
j_call: TRBJ2-3
cdr3_length: 12
v_call: TRBV28
cdr3_nt: TGTGCCAGCAGCTACTCGGGGGGGCGGAAGTATTTT
cdr3_aa: CASSYSGGRKYF

d_call: -
clone_size: -
j_call: TRBJ2-1
cdr3_length: 11
v_call: TRBV6-5
cdr3_nt: TGTGCCAGCGGTAGTTCTGGTGAGCAGTTCTTC
cdr3_aa: CASGSSGEQFF

d_call: TRBD1
clone_size: -
j_call: TRBJ2-7
cdr3_length: 13
v_call: TRBV6-6
cdr3_nt: TGTGCCAGCTACCACAGGGGCTCCTACGAGCAGTACTTC
cdr3_aa: CASYHRGSYEQYF

d_call: -
clone_size: -
j_call: TRBJ2-7
cdr3_length: 12
v_call: TRBV5-1
cdr3_nt: TGCGCCAGCAGCTTGGCCCCCCAAGAGCAGTACTTC
cdr3_aa: CASSLAPQEQYF

d_call: -
clone_size: -
j_call: TRBJ2-2
cdr3_length: 14
v_call: TRBV25-1
cdr3_nt: TGTGCCAGCAGTGAGGGGGGGCACACCGGGGAGCTGTTTTTT
cdr3_aa: CASSEGGHTGELFF

d_call: TRBD1
clone_size: -
j_call: TRBJ1-1
cdr3_length: 14
v_call: TRBV10-3
cdr3_nt: TGTGCCATCAGTGAGAGACAGGGCCTGTCTGAAGCTTTCTTT
cdr3_aa: CAISERQGLSEAFF